These 30 T cell receptor beta chains originate from one sample sequenced in a study of T cell responses to AZD1222 COVID-19 vaccine. Some clones are missing from TCRdb's copy, which holds only in-frame ones; the method was immunoSEQ multiplex PCR. Among approximately 170,000 clones, approximately 90% were seen once, and the ten largest hold 0.95% to 1.1%. The sequences come from peripheral blood, collected 28 days after the second AZD1222 dose. Source of these receptors: an adult who received the AZD1222 COVID-19 vaccine.

This chain connects TRBV15 to TRBJ1-3; TRBD1 is a possible D gene (5 bases). The V end was cut by 3 bases, the J end by 2 bases, with 11 bases between. The CDR3 covers 15 residues. The V gene's germline CDR1 is LNHNV and CDR2 YYDKDF (reference sequence). CDR3 sequence: CATSSQMGPGNTIYF. The CDR3 coding sequence is TGTGCCACCAGCAGCCAGATGGGGCCTGGAAACACCATATATTTT.

The V and J genes are TRBV6-5 and TRBJ2-7; D call uncertain. Germline V gene data show CDR1 as MNHEY and CDR2 as SVGAGI. Trimming removed 5 bases from V and 3 bases from J, with 5 bases in between. This CDR3 spans 11 amino acids. The CDR3 coding sequence is TGTGCCAGCAGTCCCAACTACGAGCAGTACTTC. The encoded protein is CASSPNYEQYF.

This clone was detected a few times. The rearrangement links TRBV12-3 or TRBV12-4 to TRBJ1-5, with D tentatively TRBD1 (5 bases). CDR3 length equals 13 residues. The V gene lost 4 bases and the J gene lost 5 bases, with 9 bases spanning the gap. The CDR3 protein is CASSSRVDQPQHF. CDR3 nucleotide sequence: TGTGCCAGCAGTTCCAGGGTTGATCAGCCCCAGCATTTT.

This clone was counted a single time. The J gene is TRBJ1-2, the V gene TRBV2, with D possibly being TRBD1 (6 bases). Deletions cut 4 bases from V and 7 bases from J, with 10 bases between. The CDR3 totals 12 residues. Germline-derived CDR1 and CDR2 are SNHLY and FYNNEI. The CDR3 DNA reads as TGTGCCAGCAGTGTGACAGGCGGTGGCTACACCTTC. Encoded protein: CASSVTGGGYTF.

The chain uses TRBV2 and TRBJ1-2, with D possibly matching TRBD1 (5 bases). The V end was cut by 1 base, the J end by 8 bases, with 14 bases between. Per the germline V gene, CDR1 is SNHLY and CDR2 is FYNNEI. This CDR3 contains 14 residues. CDR3 region: CASSEGGREEGYTF. CDR3 DNA sequence: TGTGCCAGCAGTGAAGGGGGGAGGGAGGAAGGCTACACCTTC.

V gene TRBV28 combines with J gene TRBJ1-5; TRBD1 agrees at 7 bases. The V gene end was trimmed by 6 bases and the J gene end by 6 bases; junction bases not matched to a gene: 2. From germline, CDR1 is MDHEN and CDR2 SYDVKM. This CDR3 region has 12 residues. CDR3 DNA sequence: TGTGCCAGCAGCACAGGGGCTCAGCCCCAGCATTTT. Translated: CASSTGAQPQHF.

The chain combines TRBV27 with TRBJ1-2; D uncertain. The CDR3 spans 14 residues. Trimming removed 4 bases from V and 4 bases from J, with 13 bases in between. Germline V gives CDR1 MNHEY, CDR2 SMNVEV (reference sequence). The CDR3 nucleotides read TGTGCCAGCAGTTCTCCAGGACGCGGCTATGGCTACACCTTC. It codes for CASSSPGRGYGYTF.

On this clone: Distinct nucleotide sequences in the sample also encode this CDR3. J is TRBJ2-7 and V is TRBV5-5; D unclear. The CDR3 has 13 amino acids. V lost 2 bases, J lost 0 bases, and 6 bases lay in between. CDR1 and CDR2 (germline): SGHKS, YYEKEE (reference sequence). CDR3 loop: CASSLASSYEQYF. The CDR3 DNA is TGTGCCAGCAGCTTAGCCAGCTCCTACGAGCAGTACTTC.

The chain links TRBV5-5 to TRBJ2-7, with no clear D. CDR3 size: 14 residues. Germline loops: CDR1 SGHKS, CDR2 YYEKEE (reference sequence). V was cut by 2 bases and J by 1 base, with 10 bases left in between. The CDR3 is CASSFTGKSYEQYF. In DNA form, the CDR3 reads TGTGCCAGCAGCTTTACCGGAAAATCCTACGAGCAGTACTTC.

Note on this clone: A read error may account for a junction end that differs from germline. For the CDR3, the DNA is TGCGCCAGTAGCCGACAGGGTGAGGGCACTGAAGCTTTCTTT. Translating it yields CASSRQGEGTEAFF. V gene TRBV4-1 combines with J gene TRBJ1-1; TRBD1 agrees at 7 bases. The CDR3 consists of 14 residues. The germline gives CDR1 MGHRA, CDR2 YSYEKL.

This clone was detected a few times. CDR3: CASSLDRDNYGYTF. The CDR3 nucleotides are TGCGCCAGCAGCTTAGACAGGGACAACTATGGCTACACCTTC. The chain is built from TRBV4-1 and TRBJ1-2; 7 bases match TRBD1. The V segment lost 5 bases and the J segment 2 bases; nucleotides outside the gene matches: 5. Germline V gives CDR1 MGHRA, CDR2 YSYEKL. CDR3 length: 14 amino acids.

The V and J genes are TRBV7-8 and TRBJ1-1; tentative D call: TRBD1 (5 bases). CDR3 length: 14 residues. Germline V lookup: CDR1 SGHVS, CDR2 FQNEAQ. The V end was cut by 5 bases, the J end by 2 bases, with 12 bases between. The CDR3 loop reads CASSIGTVNTEAFF. CDR3 in DNA: TGTGCCAGCAGCATTGGGACCGTCAACACTGAAGCTTTCTTT.

This clone is a singleton in its sample. The chain uses TRBV7-2 and TRBJ2-2, with unresolved D. CDR3 length: 14 amino acids. V lost 1 base and J 7 bases, leaving 10 bases between the germline ends. The V gene's germline CDR1 is SGHTA and CDR2 FQGNSA. The CDR3 region has the DNA TGTGCCAGCAGCTTAGGTGGAAGTAACGGGGAGCTGTTTTTT. Protein sequence: CASSLGGSNGELFF.

This chain joins TRBV14 and TRBJ2-3, with 9 bases fitting TRBD2. Germline V lookup: CDR1 SGHDN, CDR2 FVKESK. The CDR3 runs 14 residues. The trim removed 10 bases at V and 1 base at J, leaving 6 bases unmatched. Here the CDR3 reads CATPGTSCTDTQYF. Written as DNA, the CDR3 is TGTGCCACCCCCGGGACTAGCTGCACAGATACGCAGTATTTT.

This chain uses TRBV19 with TRBJ1-5, with a tentative D call TRBD1 (5 bases). This CDR3 has 14 amino acids. Germline V CDR1 and CDR2: LNHDA, SQIVND (reference sequence). V dropped 3 bases and J dropped 6 bases, with 12 bases sitting between them. The CDR3 nucleotides are TGTGCCAGTAGTATGCCGGGGGGGTTTCAGCCCCAGCATTTT. Its protein product is CASSMPGGFQPQHF.

The V call is TRBV7-2, the J call TRBJ1-5; D remains ambiguous. The CDR3 runs to 14 residues. V lost 5 bases to trimming and J lost 2 bases, with 10 bases between them. Germline assignment: CDR1 SGHTA and CDR2 FQGNSA. CDR3 sequence reads: CASSLLGGNQPQHF. The CDR3 DNA is TGTGCCAGCAGCCTACTTGGGGGCAATCAGCCCCAGCATTTT. The full variable domain, with the rest looked up from reference TRBV7-2 and TRBJ1-5, is GAGVSQSPSNKVTEKGKDVELRCDPISGHTALYWYRQSLGQGLEFLIYFQGNSAPDKSGLPSDRFSAERTGGSVSTLTIQRTQQEDSAVYLCASSLLGGNQPQHFGDGTRLSIL.

The chain links TRBV4-1 to TRBJ2-4, with TRBD1 matching over 8 bases. V was clipped by 2 bases and J by 0 bases; unmatched bases: 3. Germline-derived CDR1 and CDR2 are MGHRA and YSYEKL. The CDR3 sequence is 16 residues long. In DNA, the CDR3 is TGCGCCAGCAGCCAATTACAGGGGGAAGCCAAAAACATTCAGTACTTC. Amino acid sequence: CASSQLQGEAKNIQYF.

This sequence joins TRBV7-2 and TRBJ2-2, with a tentative D call TRBD1 (6 bases). The CDR3 sequence is 14 residues long. The V gene's germline CDR1 is SGHTA and CDR2 FQGNSA. V was pared by 5 bases and J by 8 bases, with 15 bases between. CDR3 sequence reads: CASSLHRAQGELFF. CDR3 nucleotides: TGTGCCAGCAGCCTTCACAGGGCTCAAGGGGAGCTGTTTTTT.

V and J are TRBV5-4 and TRBJ1-5; D remains unclear. V was pared by 0 bases and J by 2 bases, with 9 bases between. The germline CDR1 and CDR2 sequences are SGHNT and YYREEE (reference sequence). The CDR3 sequence is 15 residues long. The CDR3 here is CASSLAFGGNQPQHF. CDR3 DNA: TGTGCCAGCAGCTTGGCTTTCGGAGGCAATCAGCCCCAGCATTTT.

The rearrangement joins TRBV5-6 to TRBJ2-7; D remains unclear. V lost 0 bases and J 5 bases, leaving 6 bases between the germline ends. This CDR3 is 12 amino acids long. CDR1 and CDR2 (germline): SGHDT, YYEEEE. In DNA, the CDR3 is TGTGCCAGCAGCTTGGTTGGTGACGAGCAGTACTTC. Translating it yields CASSLVGDEQYF.

Only one count was recorded for this clone. The rearrangement joins TRBV15 to TRBJ2-7; no clear D. CDR3 length: 13 amino acids. V shed 0 bases and J shed 2 bases, with 5 bases lying between them. Per germline, CDR1 LNHNV and CDR2 YYDKDF (reference sequence). DNA of the CDR3: TGTGCCACCAGCAGAGATCTACCCTACGAGCAGTACTTC. This translates into CATSRDLPYEQYF.

The table lists this clone with a few counts. CDR3 bases: TGTGCCAGTAGTGGGGCACCAAATACTAACTATGGCTACACCTTC. It yields the protein CASSGAPNTNYGYTF. The V call is TRBV19, the J call TRBJ1-2; possibly TRBD1 for D (5 bases). The germline V gene has CDR1 LNHDA and CDR2 SQIVND (reference sequence). V shed 5 bases and J shed 0 bases, with 13 bases lying between them. The CDR3 runs 15 residues.

The V call is TRBV28, the J call TRBJ1-1; no reliable D call. CDR1 is MDHEN, CDR2 SYDVKM, per germline. The CDR3 sequence is 11 residues long. Trimming removed 6 bases from V and 11 bases from J, with 13 bases in between. The CDR3 region is CASSPGRRAFF. CDR3 DNA sequence: TGTGCCAGCAGCCCAGGCAGGCGGGCTTTCTTT.

The rearrangement links TRBV5-1 to TRBJ2-7; 8 bases match TRBD1. CDR1 is SGHRS, CDR2 YFSETQ, per germline. V trimming: 4 bases; J trimming: 8 bases; junction bases outside the gene matches: 11. This CDR3 is built from 14 residues. CDR3 sequence (DNA): TGCGCCAGCAGCCGGGGACAGGAAGTAAATAAGCAGTACTTC. Translation gives CASSRGQEVNKQYF. Combining the CDR3 with reference TRBV5-1 and TRBJ2-7 gives the whole variable domain KAGVTQTPRYLIKTRGQQVTLSCSPISGHRSVSWYQQTPGQGLQFLFEYFSETQRNKGNFPGRFSGRQFSNSRSEMNVSTLELGDSALYLCASSRGQEVNKQYFGPGTRLTVT.

This clone was seen a handful of times. The V call is TRBV12-3 or TRBV12-4, the J call TRBJ1-1; D is uncertain. The CDR3 length is 13 residues. Deletions cut 3 bases from V and 7 bases from J, with 12 bases between. The CDR3 reads CASSLGQGSEAFF. DNA of the CDR3: TGTGCCAGCAGTTTGGGCCAAGGGAGTGAAGCTTTCTTT.

The chain combines TRBV18 with TRBJ2-3, with 7 bases identical to TRBD1. Trimming at V came to 0 bases and at J to 2 bases, leaving 5 bases not matched to a gene. Germline V CDR1 and CDR2: KGHSH, LQKENI. This CDR3 spans 16 amino acids. The CDR3 loop is CASSPPGQRFTDTQYF. The CDR3 DNA sequence: TGTGCCAGCTCACCACCGGGACAGAGGTTCACAGATACGCAGTATTTT.

The rearrangement uses TRBV3-1 (or the pseudogene TRBV3-2) and TRBJ2-2, with D tentatively TRBD1 (5 bases). Per the germline V gene, CDR1 is LGHDT and CDR2 is YNNKEL (reference sequence). The CDR3 runs 15 residues. V was clipped by 4 bases and J by 4 bases, with 13 bases between them. CDR3 coding DNA: TGTGCCAGCAGCCCGATTACCCAGGGCACCGGGGAGCTGTTTTTT. Protein: CASSPITQGTGELFF.

Only a few counts were recorded for this clone. The V and J genes are TRBV28 and TRBJ2-7; 10 bases are a match to TRBD1. The CDR3 has 17 amino acids. With V trimmed by 7 bases and J by 5 bases, 17 bases remained unmatched. Germline CDR1 MDHEN, CDR2 SYDVKM. CDR3 sequence: CASTSTRWDRGGHEQYF. The CDR3 DNA sequence: TGTGCCAGCACCTCAACCAGATGGGACAGGGGTGGCCACGAGCAGTACTTC.

As regards this clone: This same CDR3 is encoded by further DNA sequences in the sample. This rearrangement joins TRBV7-9 to TRBJ1-2; no definite D call. CDR1 and CDR2 from the germline V gene are SEHNR and FQNEAQ (reference sequence). The CDR3 consists of 14 residues. V lost 4 bases and J lost 2, with 11 bases in between. CDR3 sequence: CASSSGGVNYGYTF. The CDR3 DNA follows: TGTGCCAGCAGCTCGGGCGGGGTGAACTATGGCTACACCTTC. The full variable domain, with the rest looked up from reference TRBV7-9 and TRBJ1-2, is DTGVSQNPRHKITKRGQNVTFRCDPISEHNRLYWYRQTLGQGPEFLTYFQNEAQLEKSRLLSDRFSAERPKGSFSTLEIQRTEQGDSAMYLCASSSGGVNYGYTFGSGTRLTVV.

The chain has TRBV10-1 and TRBJ2-3; 7 nucleotides align to TRBD2. The CDR3 spans 16 residues. Trimming cost V 4 bases and J 0 bases; bases outside gene matches: 7. From germline, CDR1 is WNHNN and CDR2 SYGVQD (reference sequence). CDR3 DNA sequence: TGCGCCAGCAGTGGATTTGGGGGGGAGAGCACAGATACGCAGTATTTT. Translated, it gives CASSGFGGESTDTQYF.